The next 13 T cell receptor beta chains were all read from a single sample in a study of beta chain features in type 1 diabetes. General study results and limits: All four CD4+ subsets from Type 1 diabetes patients carried moderately but significantly shorter TCRB CDR3s.

What was sequenced were expressed TCRB transcripts, since all of the isolated RNA had been reverse transcribed. Assay used: immunoSEQ multiplex PCR; TCRdb lists only in-frame clones, some missing. The table includes about 240,000 clones, approximately 15% detected once. These receptors have no identified antigens. Sequencing was done on a sample of naive CD4+ T cells from blood. All receptors come from a man aged 25 to 40 with type 1 diabetes.

This clone occurred a few times. The rearrangement joins TRBV5-6 to TRBJ2-7; no reliable D call. V lost 2 bases, J lost 3 bases, and 12 bases lay in between. Germline V gene sequence: CDR1 SGHDT, CDR2 YYEEEE. The CDR3 has 14 amino acids. CDR3 protein: CASSFGRSRYEQYF. CDR3 coding DNA: TGTGCCAGCAGCTTTGGTAGGAGCCGCTACGAGCAGTACTTC.

The chain links TRBV10-2 to TRBJ1-6; D might be TRBD1 (5 bases). Between the trimmed V and J ends, which lost 4 bases and 8 bases, there was a span of 21 bases. The CDR3 has 17 amino acids. The V gene's germline CDR1 is WSHSY and CDR2 SAAADI. CDR3 nucleotides: TGCGCCAGCAGTGGATGGCCAGGGCGAAGATCAGATTCACCCCTCCACTTT. Amino acid sequence: CASSGWPGRRSDSPLHF.

This clone has only a few counts. The genes are TRBV25-1 and TRBJ1-4; 11 bases are a match to TRBD1. The V gene end was trimmed by 3 bases and the J gene end by 8 bases; junction bases not matched to a gene: 5. The CDR3 has 15 amino acids. CDR1 MGHDK and CDR2 SYGVNS come from the germline V gene. The CDR3 region is CASSEGQGVREKLFF. CDR3 in DNA: TGTGCCAGCAGTGAGGGACAGGGGGTCCGGGAAAAACTGTTTTTT.

This clone was observed a few times. V usage is TRBV14 and J usage is TRBJ2-5; TRBD1 matches 11 bases. Trimming at V came to 4 bases and at J to 10 bases, leaving 2 bases not matched to a gene. The V gene's germline CDR1 is SGHDN and CDR2 FVKESK. The CDR3 has 12 amino acids. The CDR3 DNA is TGTGCCAGCAGCCGGGACAGGGGGATCCAGTACTTC. This translates into CASSRDRGIQYF.

This clone was counted between two and nine times. V and J are TRBV4-1 and TRBJ1-2; tentatively, D is TRBD1 (5 bases). CDR1 MGHRA and CDR2 YSYEKL come from the germline V gene. The CDR3 consists of 15 residues. Trimming took 0 bases from V and 0 from J, leaving 8 bases between them. The CDR3 here is CASSQEKTANYGYTF. The DNA for the CDR3 is TGCGCCAGCAGCCAAGAGAAGACAGCTAACTATGGCTACACCTTC.

This clone was seen more than once but under ten times. The chain recombines TRBV19 with TRBJ2-5; TRBD2 agrees at 8 bases. CDR3 size: 16 residues. The V gene end was trimmed by 8 bases and the J gene end by 1 base; junction bases not matched to a gene: 12. Germline V gene data show CDR1 as LNHDA and CDR2 as SQIVND (reference sequence). CDR3 sequence (DNA): TGTGCCAGTCGGGGTTTTGCGGGGGGATCCCAAGAGACCCAGTACTTC. This gives the protein CASRGFAGGSQETQYF.

The chain recombines TRBV11-3 with TRBJ1-5; D unresolved. Trimming removed 5 bases at V and 3 bases at J, with 17 bases between. Germline CDR1 and CDR2: SGHNT and YENEEA. The CDR3 runs to 16 residues. CDR3 in amino acids: CASSRGGSNPNQPQHF. DNA for the CDR3: TGTGCCAGCAGCCGGGGAGGTTCAAACCCCAATCAGCCCCAGCATTTT.

This chain joins TRBV5-6 and TRBJ2-7, with D possibly TRBD2 on 6 matching bases. The germline V and J ends were trimmed by 3 bases and 4 bases, with 14 bases remaining between them. The CDR3 sequence is 14 residues long. Germline V gene lookup returns CDR1 SGHDT and CDR2 YYEEEE. Here the CDR3 reads CASSYTGLPYEQYF. CDR3 in DNA: TGTGCCAGCAGCTACACGGGACTGCCGTACGAGCAGTACTTC.

This clone was seen more than once but under ten times. J is TRBJ1-1 and V is TRBV28, with D unclear. The CDR3 is made up of 12 amino acids. Germline V gives CDR1 MDHEN, CDR2 SYDVKM. Deletions cut 6 bases from V and 4 bases from J, with 9 bases between. The CDR3 sequence is CASSPPGTEAFF. The CDR3 DNA reads as TGTGCCAGCAGCCCCCCCGGCACTGAAGCTTTCTTT.

The chain links TRBV11-2 to TRBJ1-1; the D gene is possibly TRBD1 (5 bases). V lost 3 bases to trimming and J lost 8 bases, with 7 bases between them. The CDR3 spans 11 residues. Germline V gene sequence: CDR1 SGHAT, CDR2 FQNNGV. Here the CDR3 reads CASSLGLEAFF. The CDR3 nucleotides are TGTGCCAGCAGCTTGGGGCTAGAAGCTTTCTTT.

The chain uses TRBV12-5 and TRBJ1-2; D unclear. The length of the CDR3 is 15 residues. V lost 1 base and J lost 4, with 13 bases in between. Germline CDR1 reads LGHNT; CDR2 reads FRNRAP. CDR3 DNA sequence: TGTGCTAGTGGTTTGGGGAGGGCTCCTCTCTATGGCTACACCTTC. Translation gives CASGLGRAPLYGYTF. Full variable domain (rest looked up from reference TRBV12-5 and TRBJ1-2): DARVTQTPRHKVTEMGQEVTMRCQPILGHNTVFWYRQTMMQGLELLAYFRNRAPLDDSGMPKDRFSAEMPDATLATLKIQPSEPRDSAVYFCASGLGRAPLYGYTFGSGTRLTVV.

This chain links TRBV7-2 with TRBJ1-5, with 7 bases that match TRBD1. Unmatched junction bases numbered 5, after V lost 3 bases and J lost 3 bases. The V gene's germline CDR1 is SGHTA and CDR2 FQGNSA. The CDR3 has 15 amino acids. CDR3 bases: TGTGCCAGCAGCTTCCAGGGGGTGGACAATCAGCCCCAGCATTTT. It codes for CASSFQGVDNQPQHF.

This rearrangement joins TRBV18 to TRBJ1-1; D may be TRBD1 (6 bases). Trimming shortened V by 3 bases and J by 1 base, and 12 bases separated the two germline ends. The CDR3 loop spans 15 amino acids. CDR1 is KGHSH and CDR2 is LQKENI in the germline V gene. DNA for the CDR3: TGTGCCAGCTCACCCCAGGGACAAGCGAACACTGAAGCTTTCTTT. Its protein is CASSPQGQANTEAFF.